The entry below gives a single T cell receptor beta chain sequence along with its context. Only in-frame clones appear in the TCRdb table, and some are missing; sequencing was by immunoSEQ multiplex PCR. This sample has under 80,000 clones; around 92% occur once, and the top ten carry under 3%. This sample is part of a study of T cell changes during pregnancy in multiple sclerosis. Sequenced here: peripheral blood, sampled before pregnancy. The sequence was obtained from a female donor with multiple sclerosis, enrolled in a pregnancy study.

The CDR3 here is CASSLPAGTSNTGELFF. As DNA, the CDR3 is TGTGCCAGCAGCTTACCGGCGGGGACGTCGAACACCGGGGAGCTGTTTTTT. The chain carries TRBV7-9 and TRBJ2-2, with D perhaps TRBD2 (6 bases). Germline V CDR1 and CDR2: SEHNR, FQNEAQ (reference sequence). V lost 2 bases and J 0 bases, leaving 13 bases between the germline ends. The CDR3 has 17 amino acids.